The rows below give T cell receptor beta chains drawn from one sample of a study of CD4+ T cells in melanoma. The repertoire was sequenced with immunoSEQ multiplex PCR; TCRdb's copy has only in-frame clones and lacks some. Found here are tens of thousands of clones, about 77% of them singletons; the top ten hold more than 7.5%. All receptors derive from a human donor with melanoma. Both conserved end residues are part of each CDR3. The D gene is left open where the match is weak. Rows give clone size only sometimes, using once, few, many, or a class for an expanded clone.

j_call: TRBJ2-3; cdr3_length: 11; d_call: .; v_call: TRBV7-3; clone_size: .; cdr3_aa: CASSGGNTQYF; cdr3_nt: TGTGCCAGCAGCGGGGGGAATACGCAGTATTTT
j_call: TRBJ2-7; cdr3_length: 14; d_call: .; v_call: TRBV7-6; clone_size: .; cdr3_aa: CASSVGTSSYEQYF; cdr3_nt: TGTGCCAGCAGTGTGGGGACCAGCTCCTACGAGCAGTACTTC
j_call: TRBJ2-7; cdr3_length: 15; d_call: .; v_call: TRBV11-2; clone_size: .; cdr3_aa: CASSLVQGRAYEQYF; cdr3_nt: TGTGCCAGCAGCTTAGTTCAGGGTAGGGCCTACGAGCAGTACTTC
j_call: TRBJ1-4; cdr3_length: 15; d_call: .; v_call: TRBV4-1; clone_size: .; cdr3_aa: CASSLGRGTNEKLFF; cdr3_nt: TGCGCCAGCAGCCTGGGCAGGGGAACCAATGAAAAACTGTTTTTT
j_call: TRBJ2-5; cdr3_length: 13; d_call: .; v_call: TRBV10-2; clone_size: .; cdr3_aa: CASRRDLKETQYF; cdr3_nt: TGCGCCAGCAGGAGGGACTTGAAGGAGACCCAGTACTTC
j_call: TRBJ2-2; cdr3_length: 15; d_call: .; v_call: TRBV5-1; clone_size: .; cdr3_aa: CASSLGLGDTGELFF; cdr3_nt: TGCGCCAGCAGCTTGGGACTTGGGGACACCGGGGAGCTGTTTTTT
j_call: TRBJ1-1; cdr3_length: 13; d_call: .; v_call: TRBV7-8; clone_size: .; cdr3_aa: CASSLAGITEAFF; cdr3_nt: TGTGCCAGCAGCTTAGCGGGGATTACTGAAGCTTTCTTT
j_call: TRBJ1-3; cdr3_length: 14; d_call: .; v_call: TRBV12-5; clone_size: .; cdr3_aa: CASGPFGLGNTIYF; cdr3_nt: TGTGCTAGTGGTCCCTTCGGGTTGGGAAACACCATATATTTT
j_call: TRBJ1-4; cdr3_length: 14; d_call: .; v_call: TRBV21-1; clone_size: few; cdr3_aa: CASIDLSINEKLFF; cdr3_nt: TGTGCCAGCATTGACTTGTCCATTAATGAAAAACTGTTTTTT
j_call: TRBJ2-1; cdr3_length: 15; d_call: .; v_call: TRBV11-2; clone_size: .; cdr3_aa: CASSLEGSTYNEQFF; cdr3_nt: TGTGCCAGCAGCTTAGAAGGGTCCACCTACAATGAGCAGTTCTTC
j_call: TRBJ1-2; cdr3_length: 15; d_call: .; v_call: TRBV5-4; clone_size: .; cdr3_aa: CASSPRRTDRYGYTF; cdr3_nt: TGTGCCAGCAGCCCTCGTCGGACAGACCGCTATGGCTACACCTTC
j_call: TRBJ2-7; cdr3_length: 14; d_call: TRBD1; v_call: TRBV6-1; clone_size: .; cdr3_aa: CASRRTGPSYEQYF; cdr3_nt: TGTGCCAGCAGAAGGACAGGGCCCTCCTACGAGCAGTACTTC
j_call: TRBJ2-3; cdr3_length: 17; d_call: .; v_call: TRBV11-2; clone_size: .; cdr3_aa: CASSPRGNGDSTDTQYF; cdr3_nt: TGTGCCAGCAGCCCCCGGGGGAACGGAGACAGCACAGATACGCAGTATTTT
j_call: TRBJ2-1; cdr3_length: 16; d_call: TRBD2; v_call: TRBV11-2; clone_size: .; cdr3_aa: CASSHIGGGSYNEQFF; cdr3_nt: TGTGCCAGCAGCCACATCGGGGGGGGCTCCTACAATGAGCAGTTCTTC
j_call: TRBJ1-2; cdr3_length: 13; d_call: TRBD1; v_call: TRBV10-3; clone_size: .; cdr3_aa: CAIRYMTGYGYTF; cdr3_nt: TGTGCCATCAGGTACATGACAGGGTATGGCTACACCTTC
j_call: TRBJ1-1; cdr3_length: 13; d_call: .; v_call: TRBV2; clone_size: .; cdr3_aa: CASRLDSGTEAFF; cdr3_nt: TGTGCCAGCAGATTGGACAGCGGCACTGAAGCTTTCTTT
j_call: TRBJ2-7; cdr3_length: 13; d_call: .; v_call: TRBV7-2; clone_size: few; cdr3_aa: CASSLKGVTEQYF; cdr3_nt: TGTGCCAGCAGCTTAAAGGGGGTTACGGAGCAGTACTTC
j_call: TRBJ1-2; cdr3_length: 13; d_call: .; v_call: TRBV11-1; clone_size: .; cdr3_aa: CASSFTGLHGYTF; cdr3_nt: TGTGCCAGCAGCTTTACAGGGTTGCATGGCTACACCTTC
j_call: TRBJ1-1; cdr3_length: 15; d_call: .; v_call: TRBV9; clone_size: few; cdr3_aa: CASSLQGPPNTEAFF; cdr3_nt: TGTGCCAGCAGCCTACAGGGACCACCGAACACTGAAGCTTTCTTT
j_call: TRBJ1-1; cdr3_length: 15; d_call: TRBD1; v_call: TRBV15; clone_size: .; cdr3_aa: CATSRGGGQRFEAFF; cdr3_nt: TGTGCCACCAGCAGAGGTGGGGGACAGCGCTTTGAAGCTTTCTTT
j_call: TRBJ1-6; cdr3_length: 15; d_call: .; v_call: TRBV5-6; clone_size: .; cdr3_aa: CASSLGPLIRSPLHF; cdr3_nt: TGTGCCAGCAGCTTGGGGCCTTTAATCCGCTCACCCCTCCACTTT
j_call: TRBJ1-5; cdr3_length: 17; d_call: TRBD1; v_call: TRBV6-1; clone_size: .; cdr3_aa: CASSADRATYSNQPQHF; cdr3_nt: TGTGCCAGCAGTGCGGACAGGGCAACCTATAGCAATCAGCCCCAGCATTTT
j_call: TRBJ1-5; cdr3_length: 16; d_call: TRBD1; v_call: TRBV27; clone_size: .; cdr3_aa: CASSLSGGLSNQPQHF; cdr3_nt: TGTGCCAGCAGTTTATCAGGGGGCCTTAGCAATCAGCCCCAGCATTTT
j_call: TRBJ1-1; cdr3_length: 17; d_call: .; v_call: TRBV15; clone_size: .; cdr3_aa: CATSVNPRGRAATEAFF; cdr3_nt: TGTGCCACCAGCGTGAACCCCAGGGGCAGGGCGGCCACTGAAGCTTTCTTT
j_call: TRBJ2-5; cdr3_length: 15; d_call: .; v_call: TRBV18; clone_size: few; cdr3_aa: CASSDRRGAVKTQYF; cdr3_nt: TGTGCCAGCTCGGATAGGAGGGGGGCCGTAAAGACCCAGTACTTC
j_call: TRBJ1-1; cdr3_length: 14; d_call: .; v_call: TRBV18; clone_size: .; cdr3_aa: CASSQQGSDTEAFF; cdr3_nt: TGTGCCAGCTCACAACAGGGAAGCGACACTGAAGCTTTCTTT
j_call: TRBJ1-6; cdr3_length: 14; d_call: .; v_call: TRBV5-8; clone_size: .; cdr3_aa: CASSRDRLYSPLHF; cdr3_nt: TGTGCCAGCAGCCGCGACAGGTTATATTCACCCCTCCACTTT